The next 24 T cell receptor beta chains were all read from a single sample in a study of OX40 agonist ivuxolimab in advanced cancers. Library generation was performed with the immunoSEQ multiplex PCR assay. The immuneACCESS repertoire file appears here via TCRdb, limited to in-frame rearrangements. These files lack a portion of the clones; in checked studies, under half of the deficit traces to unresolved V genes, and the cause of the others is not known. The table for this sample lists about 62,000 clones; 75% to 85% of them were counted only once. Clones ranked in the top ten supply about a tenth of the sample. The sequencing here drew on CD4+ or CD8+ T cells sorted from blood, taken in a trial of the OX40 agonist ivuxolimab. The source of these receptors is an adult with an advanced solid tumor such as melanoma, head and neck, liver or kidney cancer.

V gene TRBV5-6 combines with J gene TRBJ2-2; D possibly corresponds to TRBD1 (5 bases). Trimming removed 2 bases at V and 1 base at J, with 6 bases between. The CDR3 has 14 amino acids. Germline V gives CDR1 SGHDT, CDR2 YYEEEE. CDR3 coding DNA: TGTGCCAGCAGCTTTGGACAGAACACCGGGGAGCTGTTTTTT. This gives the protein CASSFGQNTGELFF.

This clone was observed a handful of times. The J gene is TRBJ1-1, the V gene TRBV9; D gene ambiguous. The CDR3 extends over 12 amino acids. Deletions cut 0 bases from V and 2 bases from J, with 2 bases between. The germline CDR1 and CDR2 sequences are SGDLS and YYNGEE. The CDR3 DNA reads as TGTGCCAGCAGCGTAGCCAACACTGAAGCTTTCTTT. As protein: CASSVANTEAFF. Based on the CDR3 plus reference TRBV9 and TRBJ1-1, the full variable domain is DSGVTQTPKHLITATGQRVTLRCSPRSGDLSVYWYQQSLDQGLQFLIQYYNGEERAKGNILERFSAQQFPDLHSELNLSSLELGDSALYFCASSVANTEAFFGQGTRLTVV.

This chain links TRBV5-1 with TRBJ2-1; 11 nucleotides align to TRBD2. V shed 0 bases, J shed 7 bases, and the junction held 3 bases outside the gene matches. The V gene's germline CDR1 is SGHRS and CDR2 YFSETQ. There are 15 residues in the CDR3. The CDR3 sequence is CASSLVSGGANEQFF. CDR3 nucleotide sequence: TGCGCCAGCAGCTTGGTTAGCGGGGGGGCTAATGAGCAGTTCTTC.

This chain connects TRBV7-3 to TRBJ2-7, with TRBD1 matching 7 bases. The CDR3 contains 16 residues. The J segment lost 5 bases and the V segment lost 5 bases, leaving 15 bases of the junction unmatched. In germline, CDR1 is SGHTA, CDR2 FQGTGA. The CDR3 protein is CASSPTPDTGVNEQYF. The DNA for the CDR3 is TGTGCCAGCAGCCCTACCCCTGACACAGGGGTTAACGAGCAGTACTTC.

The chain uses TRBV4-3 and TRBJ1-1, with D unclear. The CDR3 is 11 residues long. Germline-derived CDR1 and CDR2 are LGHNA and YSLEER. Deletions cut 8 bases from V and 7 bases from J, with 11 bases between. CDR3 DNA sequence: TGCGCCAGCGGGCAGAGGAATGAAGCTTTCTTT. Protein product: CASGQRNEAFF.

The genes are TRBV11-3 and TRBJ2-1; no clear D. CDR1 SGHNT and CDR2 YENEEA come from the germline V gene. Trimming took off 4 bases at V and 6 bases at J, with 7 bases between the two ends. The CDR3 runs 12 residues. The CDR3 protein is CASSSDRNEQFF. CDR3 bases: TGTGCCAGCAGCTCAGACCGCAATGAGCAGTTCTTC.

The gene calls are TRBV7-2 and TRBJ1-3; D might be TRBD1 (5 bases). This CDR3 region has 17 residues. Germline-derived CDR1 and CDR2 are SGHTA and FQGNSA. Trimming cost V 5 bases and J 0 bases, with 17 bases left between them. The CDR3 region is CASSATDRKSSGNTIYF. The CDR3 nucleotides are TGTGCCAGCAGCGCGACAGATCGTAAATCCTCTGGAAACACCATATATTTT.

The V call is TRBV18, the J call TRBJ1-2; no definite D call. Trimming cost V 6 bases and J 2 bases, with 16 bases left between them. Germline CDR1 KGHSH, CDR2 LQKENI. The CDR3 is 15 residues long. CDR3 in DNA: TGTGCCAGCTCTCCCCCCTCGGGTTCAAACTATGGCTACACCTTC. As protein: CASSPPSGSNYGYTF.

This clone has more than one count but fewer than ten. In DNA form, the CDR3 reads TGCGCCAGCATCCCGACGAGACCCGAGCAGTACTTC. This gives the protein CASIPTRPEQYF. The V and J genes are TRBV10-1 and TRBJ2-7; D uncertain. Germline V gene data show CDR1 as WNHNN and CDR2 as SYGVQD (reference sequence). V lost 7 bases to trimming and J lost 6 bases, with 13 bases between them. The CDR3 has 12 amino acids.

The CDR3 DNA reads as TGTGCCAGCAGCGATCCGGGACTAGCGGGAGGGCCCAGAGAGACCCAGTACTTC. Translated, it gives CASSDPGLAGGPRETQYF. The chain couples TRBV9 to TRBJ2-5; 16 bases map to TRBD2. The CDR3 has 18 amino acids. V was clipped by 3 bases and J by 4 bases; unmatched bases: 9. Germline V gene data show CDR1 as SGDLS and CDR2 as YYNGEE.

CDR3 coding DNA: TGTGCCAGCAGTACGCAGGGCGGGAACTATGGCTACACCTTC. Translating it yields CASSTQGGNYGYTF. This chain uses TRBV27 with TRBJ1-2; TRBD1 is a possible D gene (5 bases). The V end lost 5 bases, the J end lost 2 bases, and 12 bases lay between the germline ends. Per the germline V gene, CDR1 is MNHEY and CDR2 is SMNVEV (reference sequence). This CDR3 has 14 amino acids.

The chain carries TRBV7-9 and TRBJ2-5, with a weak D call TRBD1 (5 bases). Trimming removed 7 bases from V and 0 bases from J, with 12 bases in between. Germline V gives CDR1 SEHNR, CDR2 FQNEAQ (reference sequence). The CDR3 has 14 residues. DNA for the CDR3: TGTGCCAGCAAGGACACCAACAACCAAGAGACCCAGTACTTC. Its protein is CASKDTNNQETQYF.

The chain uses TRBV5-1 and TRBJ1-1; TRBD1 aligns across 7 bases. This CDR3 spans 15 amino acids. V dropped 0 bases and J dropped 8; count of bases not matched to a gene: 10. Germline-derived CDR1 and CDR2 are SGHRS and YFSETQ. For the CDR3, the DNA is TGCGCCAGCAGCTTGGAAGCCAGGGGGGTGTCAGAAGCTTTCTTT. It codes for CASSLEARGVSEAFF.

The chain links TRBV2 to TRBJ1-3, with D possibly matching TRBD1 (6 bases). Germline V gene data show CDR1 as SNHLY and CDR2 as FYNNEI. The V end was cut by 3 bases, the J end by 4 bases, with 13 bases between. This CDR3 comprises 15 residues. DNA of the CDR3: TGTGCCAGCAGTGATGGGTCGGGGGCAGGAAACACCATATATTTT. This sequence encodes CASSDGSGAGNTIYF.

The V call is TRBV19, the J call TRBJ1-1; the match to TRBD1 covers 11 bases. The germline V gene encodes CDR1 LNHDA and CDR2 SQIVND (reference sequence). V was pared by 5 bases and J by 11 bases, with 7 bases of the junction left unmatched. The CDR3 is 13 residues long. In DNA, the CDR3 is TGTGCCAGTAGTTGGGGACAGGGGGGGACCGCTTTCTTT. Amino acids: CASSWGQGGTAFF.

This chain's CDR3 is CASSHRGTSGFSSYNEQFF. The CDR3 DNA reads TGCGCCAGCAGCCATAGAGGGACTAGCGGATTTAGCTCCTACAATGAGCAGTTCTTC. This chain uses TRBV4-3 with TRBJ2-1; 11 bases map to TRBD2. CDR1 and CDR2 from the germline V gene are LGHNA and YSLEER. The J segment lost 0 bases and the V segment lost 3 bases, leaving 10 bases of the junction unmatched. The CDR3 is 19 residues long.

The chain joins TRBV6-5 to TRBJ1-2; TRBD1 is a possible D gene (5 bases). The V end was cut by 2 bases, the J end by 4 bases, with 14 bases between. The CDR3 loop spans 15 amino acids. Germline V gene sequence: CDR1 MNHEY, CDR2 SVGAGI. The chain's CDR3 is CASSYTGLRGYGYTF. DNA of the CDR3: TGTGCCAGCAGTTACACGGGACTCCGGGGCTATGGCTACACCTTC.

The V and J genes are TRBV10-3 and TRBJ2-7, with 11 bases that match TRBD1. In germline, CDR1 is ENHRY, CDR2 SYGVKD. The CDR3 is 17 amino acids. With V trimmed by 5 bases and J by 0 bases, 9 bases remained unmatched. The CDR3 DNA reads TGTGCCATCAGTCATTCCAAGGGACAGGGGGTCTCCTACGAGCAGTACTTC. Translation: CAISHSKGQGVSYEQYF.

This chain links TRBV12-5 with TRBJ2-3, with TRBD2 identical over 11 bases. Germline V gene data show CDR1 as LGHNT and CDR2 as FRNRAP. The CDR3 has 20 residues. V lost 1 base, J lost 0 bases, and 12 bases stayed unmatched. The CDR3 here is CASGLARLAGITASTDTQYF. CDR3 coding DNA: TGTGCTAGTGGTTTGGCGCGACTAGCGGGAATCACTGCGAGCACAGATACGCAGTATTTT.

The chain couples TRBV9 to TRBJ2-3; D may match TRBD1 or TRBD2 (5 bases each). Germline lookup yields CDR1 SGDLS and CDR2 YYNGEE. V lost 3 bases and J 9 bases, leaving 20 bases between the germline ends. The CDR3 consists of 15 residues. CDR3 sequence (DNA): TGTGCCAGCAGCGATCCTCCCTCCGGGGCCGCGACGCAGTATTTT. Translating gives CASSDPPSGAATQYF.

The chain is built from TRBV7-2 and TRBJ2-7; D is possibly TRBD1 (5 bases). This CDR3 has 13 residues. CDR1 is SGHTA, CDR2 FQGNSA, per germline. Between the trimmed V and J ends, which lost 3 bases and 4 bases, there was a span of 10 bases. CDR3 sequence: CASSLGRAYEQYF. CDR3 in DNA: TGTGCCAGCAGCTTGGGCAGGGCGTACGAGCAGTACTTC.

This clone was observed a few times. The chain employs TRBV9 and TRBJ2-2; 7 bases match TRBD1. Losses at the gene ends were 3 bases for V and 8 bases for J; bases not matched to a gene: 10. The CDR3 covers 15 residues. Germline V gene data show CDR1 as SGDLS and CDR2 as YYNGEE. Here the CDR3 DNA reads TGTGCCAGCAGCGGGCCAACAGGGGCTTGGGGGGAGCTGTTTTTT. This encodes CASSGPTGAWGELFF.

The chain uses TRBV30 and TRBJ2-1, with D hard to call. The V and J ends lost 1 base and 5 bases respectively, with 9 bases between them. CDR3 length: 13 residues. Germline CDR1 is GTSNPN and CDR2 is SVGIG (reference sequence). In nucleotides, the CDR3 is TGTGCCTGGAGTGCGGTTTTCGACAATGAGCAGTTCTTC. Translating it yields CAWSAVFDNEQFF.

V gene TRBV7-8 combines with J gene TRBJ2-2; perhaps D is TRBD1 or TRBD2 (5 bases each). Germline loops: CDR1 SGHVS, CDR2 FQNEAQ. Between the trimmed V and J ends, which lost 2 bases and 0 bases, there was a span of 19 bases. This CDR3 is built from 19 residues. CDR3 protein: CASSLSGTGQGSNTGELFF. The CDR3 nucleotides read TGTGCCAGCAGCTTATCAGGGACCGGGCAGGGCTCGAACACCGGGGAGCTGTTTTTT.